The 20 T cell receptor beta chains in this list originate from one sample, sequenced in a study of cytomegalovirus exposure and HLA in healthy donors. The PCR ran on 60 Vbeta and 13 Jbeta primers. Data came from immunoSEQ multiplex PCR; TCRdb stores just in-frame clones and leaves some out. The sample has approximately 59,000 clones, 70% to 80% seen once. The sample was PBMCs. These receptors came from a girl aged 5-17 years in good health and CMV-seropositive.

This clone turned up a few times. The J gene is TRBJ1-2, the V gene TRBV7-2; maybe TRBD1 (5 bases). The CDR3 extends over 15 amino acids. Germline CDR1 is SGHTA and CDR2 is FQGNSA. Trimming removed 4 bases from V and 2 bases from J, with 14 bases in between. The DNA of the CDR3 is TGTGCCAGCAGCTCCGACAGAGTCCCCAACTATGGCTACACCTTC. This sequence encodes CASSSDRVPNYGYTF.

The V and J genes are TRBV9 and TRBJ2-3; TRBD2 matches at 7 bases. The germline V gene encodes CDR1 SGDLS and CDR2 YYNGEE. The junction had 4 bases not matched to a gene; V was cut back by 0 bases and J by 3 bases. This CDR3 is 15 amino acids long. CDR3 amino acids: CASSVGWRGTDTQYF. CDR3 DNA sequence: TGTGCCAGCAGCGTAGGATGGCGGGGGACAGATACGCAGTATTTT.

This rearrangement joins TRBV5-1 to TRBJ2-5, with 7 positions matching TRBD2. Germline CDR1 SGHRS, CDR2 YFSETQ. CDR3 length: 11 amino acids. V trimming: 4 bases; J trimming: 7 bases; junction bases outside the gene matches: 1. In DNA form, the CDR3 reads TGCGCCAGCAGCGGGGAGGGGACCCAGTACTTC. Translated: CASSGEGTQYF.

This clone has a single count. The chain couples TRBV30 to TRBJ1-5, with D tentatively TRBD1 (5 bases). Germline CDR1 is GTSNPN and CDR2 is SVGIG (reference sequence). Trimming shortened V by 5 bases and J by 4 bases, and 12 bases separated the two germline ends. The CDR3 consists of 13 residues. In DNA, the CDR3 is TGTGCCTGGGCGAGACAGACAAATCAGCCCCAGCATTTT. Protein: CAWARQTNQPQHF. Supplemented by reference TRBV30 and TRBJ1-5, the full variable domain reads SQTIHQWPATLVQPVGSPLSLECTVEGTSNPNLYWYRQAAGRGLQLLFYSVGIGQISSEVPQNLSASRPQDRQFILSSKKLLLSDSGFYLCAWARQTNQPQHFGDGTRLSIL.

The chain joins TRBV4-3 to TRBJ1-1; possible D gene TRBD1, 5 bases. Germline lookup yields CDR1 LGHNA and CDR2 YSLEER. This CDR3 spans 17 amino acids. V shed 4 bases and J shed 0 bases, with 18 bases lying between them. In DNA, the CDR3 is TGCGCCAGCAGCCTCAGGGAAGGATCAGAGGTGAACACTGAAGCTTTCTTT. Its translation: CASSLREGSEVNTEAFF.

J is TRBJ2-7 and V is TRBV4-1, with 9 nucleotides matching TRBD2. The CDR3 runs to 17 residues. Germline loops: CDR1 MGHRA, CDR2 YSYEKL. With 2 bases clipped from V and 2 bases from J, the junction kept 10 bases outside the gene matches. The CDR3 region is CASSQPKAGGSPYEQYF. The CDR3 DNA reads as TGCGCCAGCAGCCAACCCAAAGCGGGGGGTTCTCCCTACGAGCAGTACTTC.

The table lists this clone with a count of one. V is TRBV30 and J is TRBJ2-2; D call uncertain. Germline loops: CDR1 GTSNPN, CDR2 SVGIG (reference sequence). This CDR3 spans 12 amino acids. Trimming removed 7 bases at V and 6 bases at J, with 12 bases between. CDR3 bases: TGTGCCTTATCGACTCGAGCCGGGGAGCTGTTTTTT. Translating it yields CALSTRAGELFF.

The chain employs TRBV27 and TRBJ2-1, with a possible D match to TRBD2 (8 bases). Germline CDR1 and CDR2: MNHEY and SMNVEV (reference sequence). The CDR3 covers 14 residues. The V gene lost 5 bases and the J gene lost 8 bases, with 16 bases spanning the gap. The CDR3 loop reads CASSPGGTVDEQFF. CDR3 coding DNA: TGTGCCAGCAGTCCGGGGGGGACAGTCGATGAGCAGTTCTTC.

CDR3 nucleotides: TGCGCCAGCAGCCACTCTGGGGGACAGGCCTCCTTGAACACTGAAGCTTTCTTT. This translates into CASSHSGGQASLNTEAFF. The chain joins TRBV4-1 to TRBJ1-1, with 8 bases lining up with TRBD1. Germline V gene sequence: CDR1 MGHRA, CDR2 YSYEKL. V shed 3 bases and J 0 bases; nucleotides not matched to a gene: 12. The CDR3 consists of 18 residues.

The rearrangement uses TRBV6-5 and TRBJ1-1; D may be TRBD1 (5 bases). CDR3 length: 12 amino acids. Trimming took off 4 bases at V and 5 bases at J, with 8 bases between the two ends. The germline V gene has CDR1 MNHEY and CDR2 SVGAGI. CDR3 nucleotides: TGTGCCAGCAGTTCGGGGGTGACTGAAGCTTTCTTT. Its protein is CASSSGVTEAFF.

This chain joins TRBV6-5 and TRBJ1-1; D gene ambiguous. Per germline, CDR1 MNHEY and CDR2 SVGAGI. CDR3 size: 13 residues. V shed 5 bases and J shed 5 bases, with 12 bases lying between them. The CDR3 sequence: CASSLDWSTEAFF. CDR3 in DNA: TGTGCCAGCAGTCTTGACTGGAGTACTGAAGCTTTCTTT.

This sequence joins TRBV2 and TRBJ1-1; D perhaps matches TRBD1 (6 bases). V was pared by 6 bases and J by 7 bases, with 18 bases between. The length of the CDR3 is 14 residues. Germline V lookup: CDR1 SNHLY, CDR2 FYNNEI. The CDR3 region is CASSEQGPSGEAFF. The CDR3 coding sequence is TGTGCCAGCAGCGAACAGGGCCCATCGGGTGAAGCTTTCTTT. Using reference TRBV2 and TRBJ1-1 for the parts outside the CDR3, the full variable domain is EPEVTQTPSHQVTQMGQEVILRCVPISNHLYFYWYRQILGQKVEFLVSFYNNEISEKSEIFDDQFSVERPDGSNFTLKIRSTKLEDSAMYFCASSEQGPSGEAFFGQGTRLTVV.

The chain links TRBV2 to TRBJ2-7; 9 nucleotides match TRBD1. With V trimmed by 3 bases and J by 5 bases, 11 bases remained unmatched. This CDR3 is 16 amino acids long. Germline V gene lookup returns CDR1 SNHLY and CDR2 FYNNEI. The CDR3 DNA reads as TGTGCCAGCAGTGACCCAGCCGACAGGGGGGTCCACGAGCAGTACTTC. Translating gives CASSDPADRGVHEQYF.

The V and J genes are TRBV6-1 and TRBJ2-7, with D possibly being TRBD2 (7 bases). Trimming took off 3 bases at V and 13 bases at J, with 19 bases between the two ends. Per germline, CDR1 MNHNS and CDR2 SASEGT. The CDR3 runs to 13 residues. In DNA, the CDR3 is TGTGCCAGCAGTGAGGAAGGCAGGGGAGGGTTTTACTTC. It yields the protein CASSEEGRGGFYF.

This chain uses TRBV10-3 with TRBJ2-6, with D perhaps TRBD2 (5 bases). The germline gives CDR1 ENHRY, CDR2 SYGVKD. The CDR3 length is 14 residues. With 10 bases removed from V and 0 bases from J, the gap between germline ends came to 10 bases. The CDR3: CATRDASGANVLTF. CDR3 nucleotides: TGTGCCACCCGGGATGCCTCTGGGGCCAACGTCCTGACTTTC.

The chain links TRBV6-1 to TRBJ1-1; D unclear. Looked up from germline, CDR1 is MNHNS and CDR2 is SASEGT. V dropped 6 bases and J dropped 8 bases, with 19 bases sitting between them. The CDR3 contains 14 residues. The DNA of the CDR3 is TGTGCCAGCAGAGTGAGGCCCCGGGAAGGGGAAGCTTTCTTT. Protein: CASRVRPREGEAFF.

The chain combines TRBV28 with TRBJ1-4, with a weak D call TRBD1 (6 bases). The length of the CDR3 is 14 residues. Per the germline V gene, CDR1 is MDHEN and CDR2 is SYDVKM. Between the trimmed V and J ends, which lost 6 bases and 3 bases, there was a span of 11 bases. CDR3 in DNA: TGTGCCAGCAGCCGACAGGCCTCTAATGAAAAACTGTTTTTT. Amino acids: CASSRQASNEKLFF.

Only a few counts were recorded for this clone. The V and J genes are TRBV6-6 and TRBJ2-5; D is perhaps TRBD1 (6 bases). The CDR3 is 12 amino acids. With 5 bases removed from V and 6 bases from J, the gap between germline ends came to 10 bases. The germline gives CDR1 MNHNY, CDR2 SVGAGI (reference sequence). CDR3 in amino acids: CASSDRWKTQYF. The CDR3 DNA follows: TGTGCCAGCAGTGACAGGTGGAAGACCCAGTACTTC.

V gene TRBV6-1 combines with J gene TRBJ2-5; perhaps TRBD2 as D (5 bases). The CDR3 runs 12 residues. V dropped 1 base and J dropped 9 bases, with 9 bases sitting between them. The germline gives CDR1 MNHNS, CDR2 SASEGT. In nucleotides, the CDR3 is TGTGCCAGCAGTGAAGTAATCGGGGCCCAGTACTTC. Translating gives CASSEVIGAQYF.

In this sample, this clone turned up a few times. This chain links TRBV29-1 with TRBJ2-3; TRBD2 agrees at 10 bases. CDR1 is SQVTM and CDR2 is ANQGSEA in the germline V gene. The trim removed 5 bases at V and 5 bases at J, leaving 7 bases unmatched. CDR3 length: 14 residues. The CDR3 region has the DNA TGCAGCGTTAGCGGGGGGGACCGCGGAGATACGCAGTATTTT. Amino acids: CSVSGGDRGDTQYF.